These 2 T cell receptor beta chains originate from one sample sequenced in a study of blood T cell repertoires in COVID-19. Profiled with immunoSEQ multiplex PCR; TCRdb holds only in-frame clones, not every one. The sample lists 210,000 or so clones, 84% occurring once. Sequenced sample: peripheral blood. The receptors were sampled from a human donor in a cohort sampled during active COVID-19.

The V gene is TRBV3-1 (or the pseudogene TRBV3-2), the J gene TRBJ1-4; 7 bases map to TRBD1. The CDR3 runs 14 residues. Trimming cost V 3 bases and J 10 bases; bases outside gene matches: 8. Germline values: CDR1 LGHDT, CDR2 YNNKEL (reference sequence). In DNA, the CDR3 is TGTGCCAGCAGCCACGGACAGCCAGGGGGAAAACTGTTTTTT. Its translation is CASSHGQPGGKLFF.

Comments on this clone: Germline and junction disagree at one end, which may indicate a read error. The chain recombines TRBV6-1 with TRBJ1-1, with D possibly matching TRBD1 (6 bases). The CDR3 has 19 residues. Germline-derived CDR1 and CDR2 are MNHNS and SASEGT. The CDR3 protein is CASTEVGGGALGVDTEAFF. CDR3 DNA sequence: TGTGCCAGCACTGAAGTGGGGGGGGGCGCCTTGGGTGTGGACACTGAAGCTTTCTTT.